This T cell receptor (beta chain) was profiled in a study of identical twins. Each CDR3 protein gets one entry after TCRdb re-called the 5' RACE reads with MiXCR. The sample has approximately 590,000 distinct CDR3 sequences, more than 9% seen once. V shed 7 bases and J shed 1 base, with 21 bases lying between them. The CDR3 totals 17 residues. The sample was also linked to a second study, of yellow fever vaccine responses in identical twins.

This clonotype was obtained from a woman aged 18 to 35 in good health. This chain joins TRBV12-3 or TRBV12-4 and TRBJ2-3; D tentatively reads TRBD1 or TRBD2 (6 bases each). Sequenced material: PBMCs. Written as DNA, the CDR3 is TGTGCCAGCACCACTGGGGTGGGGGGCGTCGGCACAGATACGCAGTATTTT. This translates into CASTTGVGGVGTDTQYF.